In this sample, the clone carrying this TCR beta chain turned up once. This sample was taken from a study of blood T cell repertoires in COVID-19. The CDR3 has 17 residues. The V gene's germline CDR1 is MNHEY and CDR2 SMNVEV (reference sequence). Trimming took 3 bases from V and 3 from J, leaving 21 bases between them. This table comes from immunoSEQ multiplex PCR, and its TCRdb copy is limited to in-frame clones, with some not included. Among over 140,000 clones, around 73% were seen once, and the ten largest hold roughly 8.6%. V gene TRBV27 combines with J gene TRBJ2-7; D might be TRBD1 (6 bases). The source is a woman in her forties or fifties with active or convalescent COVID-19. The sample was peripheral blood. Here the CDR3 reads CASSLVGGAPTYYEQYF. CDR3 sequence (DNA): TGTGCCAGCAGTTTGGTAGGGGGAGCCCCTACCTACTACGAGCAGTACTTC.